This T cell receptor beta chain was captured in a study of T cell responses to AZD1222 COVID-19 vaccine. Study-wide points: Just a handful of AZD1222 recipients were seropositive at baseline. The sample set comprised mostly white British donors with more females, and clonal diversity was possibly underestimated. A rise in Spike-specific TCR breadth and depth followed two AZD1222 doses.

V lost 1 base and J 2 bases, leaving 11 bases between the germline ends. The CDR3 has 15 residues. The germline V gene has CDR1 LNHNV and CDR2 YYDKDF (reference sequence). Assay used: immunoSEQ multiplex PCR; TCRdb lists only in-frame clones, some missing. The sample lists more than 90,000 clones, just over 85% occurring once. A word on this clone: Its specificity is not known.

The sequence came from an adult who received the AZD1222 COVID-19 vaccine. Sequencing was performed on peripheral blood, taken 28 days after the second AZD1222 dose. V and J are TRBV15 and TRBJ1-1, with a tentative D call TRBD1 (6 bases). In DNA form, the CDR3 reads TGTGCCACCAGCAGAGGGGCCAGGGGTAACACTGAAGCTTTCTTT. Protein: CATSRGARGNTEAFF.